Sequencing of this TCR beta chain was carried out in a study of T cells in Graves' hyperthyroidism and ophthalmopathy. RNA transcripts yielded amplified TCR beta CDR3 regions. RT-PCR in the first round (using the HTBI primer set) targeted the TCR CDR3. From the multiplex PCR reads, TCRdb called clonotypes with MiXCR, one entry per CDR3 protein. The sample carries a few hundred thousand distinct CDR3 sequences, around 46% recorded once. Germline CDR1 SGHAT, CDR2 FQNNGV. Counting both end residues, the CDR3 totals 14 amino acids. In regard to this clonotype: The antigen is not known. It is unclear where the CDR3 begins or ends on the DNA, so no DNA is shown, and the CDR3 is as TCRdb lists it.

Every diagnosis used clinical symptoms, serum thyroxine and TRAb, thyroid ultrasound and orbital computed tomography. Findings and limits, study-wide: Blood shared most expanded thyroid clonotypes above 0.001. The model identified upcoming ophthalmopathy a median around 6 months ahead of onset.

Sequenced: peripheral blood or thyroid tissue (not recorded which). The V gene is TRBV11-2, the J gene TRBJ1-4; the table's D call of TRBD1 was not tested on the DNA. This sequence was found in an adult woman with Graves' disease, either hyperthyroidism or ophthalmopathy (not recorded which). This chain's CDR3 is CASSKSTGRKNCFF.